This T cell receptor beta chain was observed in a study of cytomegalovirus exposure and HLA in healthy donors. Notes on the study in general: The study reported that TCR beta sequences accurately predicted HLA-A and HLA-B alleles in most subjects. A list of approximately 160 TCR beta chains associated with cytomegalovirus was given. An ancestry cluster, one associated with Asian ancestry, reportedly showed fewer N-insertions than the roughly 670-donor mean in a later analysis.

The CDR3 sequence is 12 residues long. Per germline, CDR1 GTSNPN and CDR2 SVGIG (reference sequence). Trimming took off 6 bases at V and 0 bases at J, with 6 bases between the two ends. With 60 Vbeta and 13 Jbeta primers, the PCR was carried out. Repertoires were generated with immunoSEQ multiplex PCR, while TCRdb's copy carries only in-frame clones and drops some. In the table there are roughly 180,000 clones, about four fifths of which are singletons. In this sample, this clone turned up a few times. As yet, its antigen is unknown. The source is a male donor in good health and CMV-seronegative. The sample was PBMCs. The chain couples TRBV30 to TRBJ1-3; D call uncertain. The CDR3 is CACRSSGNTIYF. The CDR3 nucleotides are TGTGCCTGCAGAAGCTCTGGAAACACCATATATTTT.